This T cell receptor (beta chain) was found in a study of regulatory T cells in long-lasting Graves disease. CDR3-region Arm-PCR and iRepertoire HTBI primers produced the TCR beta libraries. Using its own MiXCR run on the multiplex PCR reads, TCRdb lists one record per CDR3 protein. This table holds approximately 500,000 distinct CDR3 sequences, around a fifth found once. This sample's time point: persistent/refractory GD, antithyroid drugs over 5 years with positive TRAb. From RNA extracted from PBMCs, the TCR library was made. An endocrinology department located in Xi'an, China, was where the patients came from. The CDR3 covers 15 residues. Per germline, CDR1 MNHNS and CDR2 SASEGT. V was clipped by 1 base and J by 1 base, with 10 bases between them. This clonotype was observed at least ten times. Its target is unknown. Whole-study results and caveats: It was possible that the small sample size reduced accuracy.

This sequence was found in a female donor with Graves disease. The V gene is TRBV6-1, the J gene TRBJ1-2, with D tentatively TRBD1 (6 bases). Sequenced material: peripheral blood mononuclear cells (PBMCs), taken when the disease was refractory, from a patient treated with antithyroid drugs. For the CDR3, the DNA is TGTGCCAGCAGTGAAGAGGGGGTTCTTAACTATGGCTACACCTTC. Protein sequence: CASSEEGVLNYGYTF.